The clone carrying this T cell receptor beta chain has a handful of counts. The data belong to a study of cytomegalovirus exposure and HLA in healthy donors. PCR involved 60 Vbeta and 13 Jbeta primers. The protocol was immunoSEQ multiplex PCR, while the TCRdb copy is restricted to in-frame clones and leaves out a portion. In the table there are roughly 200,000 clones, roughly 8.7% of which are singletons. Germline loops: CDR1 MNHEY, CDR2 SMNVEV (reference sequence). This CDR3 region has 15 residues. Trimming shortened V by 0 bases and J by 2 bases, and 10 bases separated the two germline ends. The sample comprised PBMCs. The gene calls are TRBV27 and TRBJ1-2; no definite D call. This TCR was recovered from a woman aged 30 to 39 in good health and CMV-seropositive. The CDR3 nucleotides read TGTGCCAGCAGTTTATCGCAGGACTTGAACTATGGCTACACCTTC. This gives the protein CASSLSQDLNYGYTF.